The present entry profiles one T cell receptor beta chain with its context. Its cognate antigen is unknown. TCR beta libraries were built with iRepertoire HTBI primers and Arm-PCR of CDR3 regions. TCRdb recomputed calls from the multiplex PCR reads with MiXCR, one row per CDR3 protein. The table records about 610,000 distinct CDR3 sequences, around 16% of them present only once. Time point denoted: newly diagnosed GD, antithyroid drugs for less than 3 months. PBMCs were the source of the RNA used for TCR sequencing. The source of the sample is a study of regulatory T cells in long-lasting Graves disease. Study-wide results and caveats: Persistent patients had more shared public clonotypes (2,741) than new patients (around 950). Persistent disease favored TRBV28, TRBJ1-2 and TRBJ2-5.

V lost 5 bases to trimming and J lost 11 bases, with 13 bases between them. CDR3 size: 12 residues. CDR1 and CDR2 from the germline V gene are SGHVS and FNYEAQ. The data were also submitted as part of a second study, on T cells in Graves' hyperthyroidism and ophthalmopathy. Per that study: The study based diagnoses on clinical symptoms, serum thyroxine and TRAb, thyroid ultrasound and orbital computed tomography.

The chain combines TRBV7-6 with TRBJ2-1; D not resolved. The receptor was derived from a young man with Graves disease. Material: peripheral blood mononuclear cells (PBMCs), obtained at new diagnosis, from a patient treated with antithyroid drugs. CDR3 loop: CASSPGAYKQFF. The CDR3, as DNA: TGTGCCAGCAGCCCAGGTGCTTATAAGCAGTTCTTC.